This T cell receptor (beta chain) came from a study of control samples from healthy donors and cancer patients. With 4 bases removed from V and 6 bases from J, the gap between germline ends came to 11 bases. Germline loops: CDR1 SGHDT, CDR2 YYEEEE. This CDR3 contains 14 residues. Sequenced by immunoSEQ multiplex PCR; TCRdb stores in-frame clones only, minus some. Of around 120,000 clones listed, more than 85% were seen once; the top ten hold 2.6%. Sequencing input: blood. This chain links TRBV5-6 with TRBJ1-6, with D possibly being TRBD1 (5 bases). This receptor was identified in a man aged 25-40 years in good health. The CDR3: CASSQGYGNSPLHF. In DNA, the CDR3 is TGTGCCAGCAGCCAGGGATATGGTAATTCACCCCTCCACTTT.